This T cell receptor (beta chain) is from a study of T cell responses to AZD1222 COVID-19 vaccine. TCRdb's copy holds only in-frame clones and misses some; the assay was immunoSEQ multiplex PCR. The data show about 81,000 clones, around 92% seen once. On this clone itself: Its antigen is unidentified.

V was cut by 2 bases and J by 4 bases, with 7 bases left in between. The germline gives CDR1 GTSNPN, CDR2 SVGIG (reference sequence). This CDR3 spans 12 amino acids. General study results and limits: No repertoire was sampled before or during the peak T cell response, only after it. Mostly white British, mostly female donors; authors suggested clonal diversity may be underestimated. Among spike-specific TCRs, nearly half reportedly target unmutated variant regions.

The chain couples TRBV30 to TRBJ2-3; D call uncertain. The source of this sequence is an adult in good health. The specimen comprised peripheral blood, sampled on day 0 of AZD1222 vaccination. The CDR3 DNA reads TGTGCCTGGAGTCTATCTTCAGATACGCAGTATTTT. This encodes CAWSLSSDTQYF.